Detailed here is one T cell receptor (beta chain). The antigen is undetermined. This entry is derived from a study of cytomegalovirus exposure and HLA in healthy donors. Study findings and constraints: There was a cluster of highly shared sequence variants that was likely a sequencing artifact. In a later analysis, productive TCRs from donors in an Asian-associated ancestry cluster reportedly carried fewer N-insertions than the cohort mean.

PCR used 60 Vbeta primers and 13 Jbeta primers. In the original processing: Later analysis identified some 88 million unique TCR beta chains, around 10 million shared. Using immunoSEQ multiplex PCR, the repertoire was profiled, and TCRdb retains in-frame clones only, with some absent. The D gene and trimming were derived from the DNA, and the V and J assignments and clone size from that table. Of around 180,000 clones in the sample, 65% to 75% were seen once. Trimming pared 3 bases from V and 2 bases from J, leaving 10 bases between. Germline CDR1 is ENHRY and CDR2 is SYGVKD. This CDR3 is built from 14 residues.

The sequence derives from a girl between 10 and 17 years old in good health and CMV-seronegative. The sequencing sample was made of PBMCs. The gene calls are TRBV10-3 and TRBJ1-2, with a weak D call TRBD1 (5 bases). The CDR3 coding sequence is TGTGCCATCAGTGAAGCAGGGAGGAACTATGGCTACACCTTC. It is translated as CAISEAGRNYGYTF.